This paragraph covers one TCR beta chain sequence. Its antigen is as yet unknown. These data come from a study of blood T cells in healthy people across ages. Overall study findings and caveats: The percentage of naive T cells correlated strongly with TCR beta diversity.

Alongside a J-beta primer mix, a sample-barcoded 5' primer served in a second PCR lasting about 6 to 12 cycles. Via MiXCR, TCRdb re-called the 5' RACE reads, giving one row per CDR3 protein. The data contain 590,000 or so distinct CDR3 sequences, less than 35% of them singletons. The CDR3 is 16 amino acids. The ends lost 3 bases at V and 4 bases at J; junction bases unmatched: 9. CDR1 is SGHDT and CDR2 is YYEEEE in the germline V gene. The receptor was derived from a woman aged 80 or older in good health. The chain carries TRBV5-6 and TRBJ1-1; 10 bases are a match to TRBD1. Sample: blood. The CDR3 region is CASSSDRGLFGTEAFF. In nucleotides, the CDR3 is TGTGCCAGCAGCTCCGACAGGGGGCTGTTTGGCACTGAAGCTTTCTTT.